This TCR beta chain was profiled in a study of cytomegalovirus exposure and HLA in healthy donors. The CDR3 loop spans 16 amino acids. Trimming took off 3 bases at V and 4 bases at J, with 18 bases between the two ends. Germline V CDR1 and CDR2: KGHSH, LQKENI. With 60 Vbeta and 13 Jbeta primers, the PCR was carried out. Method: immunoSEQ multiplex PCR; TCRdb's copy keeps in-frame clones and lacks some. The table lists 150,000 to 200,000 clones, 75% to 85% of them singletons, with approximately 2% in the top ten. A word on this clone: The antigen remains unidentified.

Study-level results: High specificity and sensitivity for cytomegalovirus status were reported for the classifier. V- and J-gene trimming in TCR beta was tied to a missense DCLRE1C variant by an analysis performed later.

The chain carries TRBV18 and TRBJ1-1, with unresolved D. The sample comprised PBMCs. The origin of this receptor is a woman under 40 in good health and CMV-seronegative. CDR3 sequence: CASSPPEGMVSTEAFF. The CDR3 nucleotides read TGTGCCAGCTCACCCCCGGAGGGCATGGTGAGCACTGAAGCTTTCTTT.